This TCR beta chain was recovered during a study of long-term antiretroviral therapy in people with HIV. Study context: Sampling started about a decade before the 2015 immediate-ART recommendation.

Study-level points and caveats: The range of CDR3 lengths in HIV repertoires proved narrower than that found in controls. ART adherence, viral resistance and therapy changes were undocumented.

Trimming removed 1 base from V and 4 bases from J, with 11 bases in between. CDR1 and CDR2 from the germline V gene are MNHNS and SASEGT. This CDR3 spans 15 amino acids. Sequencing used immunoSEQ v3.0 at survey level. Repertoires were generated with immunoSEQ multiplex PCR, while TCRdb's copy carries only in-frame clones and drops some. The table lists roughly 25,000 clones, around 83% of them singletons, with 2% to 2.5% in the top ten. Worth noting for this clone: The antigen remains unidentified.

The chain combines TRBV6-1 with TRBJ1-5, with a weak D call TRBD1 (5 bases). Specimen: unsorted PBMCs, collected 3 years after starting antiretroviral therapy. The source is a middle-aged man with HIV. The CDR3 DNA sequence: TGTGCCAGCAGTGAAGGTCGCGAGGGGAATCAGCCCCAGCATTTT. Protein: CASSEGREGNQPQHF.